Below are 5 T cell receptor beta chains sequenced from a single sample in a study of T-cell reconstitution after alpha-beta-depleted transplantation in children. Unique molecular identifiers were incorporated into the prepared TCRbeta library. TCRdb recomputed calls from the PCR reads with MiXCR, one row per CDR3 protein. Of more than 500,000 distinct CDR3 sequences listed, approximately 10% are singletons. Source: PBMCs, mostly from graft donor cells, taken 180 days after TCRalphabeta/CD19-depleted stem cell transplant. The origin of the receptors is a female patient between 2 and 15 years old who had a stem cell transplant for aplastic anemia, so the T cells may come from the graft donor.

The genes are TRBV5-6 and TRBJ2-6; D remains unclear. Germline loops: CDR1 SGHDT, CDR2 YYEEEE. The CDR3 has 16 amino acids. Trimming took 2 bases from V and 0 from J, leaving 9 bases between them. CDR3: CASSFFPFSGANVLTF. The CDR3 nucleotides read TGTGCCAGCAGCTTTTTTCCTTTCTCTGGGGCCAACGTCCTGACTTTC.

This clonotype was picked up many times. This chain joins TRBV12-3 or TRBV12-4 and TRBJ2-7, with a weak D call TRBD1 (6 bases). The CDR3 is 16 residues long. The germline V and J ends were trimmed by 2 bases and 2 bases, with 16 bases remaining between them. The CDR3 spells CASSLSGDIPTYEQYF. The CDR3 DNA follows: TGTGCCAGCAGTTTAAGTGGGGACATCCCCACCTACGAGCAGTACTTC.

In this sample, this clonotype turned up a few times. This chain connects TRBV7-9 to TRBJ2-5; D possibly corresponds to TRBD1 (5 bases). CDR1 is SEHNR and CDR2 is FQNEAQ in the germline V gene (reference sequence). The CDR3 runs 14 residues. Trimming took 3 bases from V and 5 from J, leaving 13 bases between them. The CDR3 sequence is CASSLRQPRETQYF. The CDR3 DNA is TGTGCCAGCAGCTTGCGACAGCCTAGGGAGACCCAGTACTTC.

This clonotype showed up just a few times. Written as DNA, the CDR3 is TGTGCCAGCAGTTACTCATCCGTATCCTCCTACGAGCAGTACTTC. Translation: CASSYSSVSSYEQYF. The chain links TRBV6-2 or TRBV6-3 to TRBJ2-7; the D is unclear. Germline CDR1 is MNHEY and CDR2 is SVGEGT. The CDR3 totals 15 residues. V was shortened by 0 bases and J by 0 bases, with 9 bases between the two germline ends.

The chain carries TRBV7-9 and TRBJ2-2, with 10 nucleotides matching TRBD2. This CDR3 comprises 17 residues. Germline V lookup: CDR1 SEHNR, CDR2 FQNEAQ (reference sequence). Germline trimming cut 3 bases from V and 0 bases from J; bases unmatched to any gene: 4. CDR3 bases: TGTGCCAGCAGCTTTCGAGCGGGAGGGCCGAACACCGGGGAGCTGTTTTTT. Its protein is CASSFRAGGPNTGELFF.